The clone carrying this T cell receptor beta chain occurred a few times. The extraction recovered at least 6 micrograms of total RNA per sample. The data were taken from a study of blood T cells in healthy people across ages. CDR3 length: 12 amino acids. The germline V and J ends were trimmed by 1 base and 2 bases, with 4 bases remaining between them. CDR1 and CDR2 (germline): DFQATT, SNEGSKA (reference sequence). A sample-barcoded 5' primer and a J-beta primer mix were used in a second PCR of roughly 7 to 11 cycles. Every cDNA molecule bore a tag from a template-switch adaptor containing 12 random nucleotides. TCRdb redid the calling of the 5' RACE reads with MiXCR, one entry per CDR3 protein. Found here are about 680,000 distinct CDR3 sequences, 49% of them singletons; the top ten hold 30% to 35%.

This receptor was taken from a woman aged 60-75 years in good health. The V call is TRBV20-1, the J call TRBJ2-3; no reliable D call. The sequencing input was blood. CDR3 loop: CSARAHTDTQYF. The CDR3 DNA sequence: TGCAGTGCTAGAGCCCACACAGATACGCAGTATTTT.